This TCR beta chain derives from a study of shared clonotypes between healthy human individuals. Naive CD8 populations comprised CD45RO-negative cells positively selected for CCR7, excluding terminally differentiated effector memory CD45RA+ cells. TCRdb keeps only in-frame clones here, not all; method: immunoSEQ multiplex PCR. The sample yields under 1 million clones, approximately 97% seen once. From germline, CDR1 is SGHTA and CDR2 FQGNSA. The ends were cut back, 5 bases at V and 7 bases at J, with 10 bases in the middle. The CDR3 runs 12 residues. The chain couples TRBV7-2 to TRBJ2-3; D is possibly TRBD2 (5 bases). Sequencing was carried out using naive CD8+ T cells sorted from blood. The sequence was obtained from a man younger than 45 in good health. The CDR3 DNA sequence: TGTGCCAGCAGCCCTGGGGAGAATACGCAGTATTTT. It specifies CASSPGENTQYF.